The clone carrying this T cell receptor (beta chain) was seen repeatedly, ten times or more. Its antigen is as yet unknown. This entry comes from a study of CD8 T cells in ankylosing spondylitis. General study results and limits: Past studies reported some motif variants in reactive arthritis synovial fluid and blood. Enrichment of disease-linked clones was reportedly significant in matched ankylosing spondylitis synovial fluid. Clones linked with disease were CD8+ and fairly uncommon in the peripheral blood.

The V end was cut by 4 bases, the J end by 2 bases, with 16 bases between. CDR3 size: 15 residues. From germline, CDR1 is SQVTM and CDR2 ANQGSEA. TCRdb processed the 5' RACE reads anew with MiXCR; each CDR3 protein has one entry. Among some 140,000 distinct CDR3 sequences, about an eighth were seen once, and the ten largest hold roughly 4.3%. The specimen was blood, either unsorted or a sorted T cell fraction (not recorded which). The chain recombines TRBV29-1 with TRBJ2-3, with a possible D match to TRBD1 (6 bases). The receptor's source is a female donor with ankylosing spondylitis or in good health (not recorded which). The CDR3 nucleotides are TGCAGCGTTGGGGGGCTTTGGGCCCCCACAGATACGCAGTATTTT. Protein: CSVGGLWAPTDTQYF.